This T cell receptor (beta chain) was retrieved from a study of T cell responses to AZD1222 COVID-19 vaccine. This table comes from immunoSEQ multiplex PCR, and its TCRdb copy is limited to in-frame clones, with some not included. The data show more than 100,000 clones, with roughly 90% seen just once and under 9% held by the top ten. Looked up from germline, CDR1 is SGHTA and CDR2 is FQGNSA. The CDR3 is 16 amino acids. Trimming pared 5 bases from V and 2 bases from J, leaving 13 bases between. Material: peripheral blood, obtained on day 0 of AZD1222 vaccination. The rearrangement joins TRBV7-2 to TRBJ1-6, with D hard to call. The receptor was derived from an adult in good health. The DNA for the CDR3 is TGTGCCAGCAGCGCTTCAAGAGAACCCTATAATTCACCCCTCCACTTT. Amino acids: CASSASREPYNSPLHF.